The clone carrying this T cell receptor (beta chain) was observed at least ten times. The antigen is unknown. This sample is drawn from a study of T-cell reconstitution after alpha-beta-depleted transplantation in children. Broader study findings: T cells produced anew were the main source of T-cell counts and diversity one year after transplant. About two months after transplant, alpha-beta T cells reportedly came from several hundred expanded graft clones. Some patients showed high day-60 TCRbeta diversity, which derived from surviving recipient T cells and thymic progenitors.

CDR3 length equals 11 residues. V was cut by 7 bases and J by 10 bases, with 13 bases left in between. Unique molecular identifiers were used to barcode this TCRbeta library. TCRdb analysed the PCR reads with MiXCR anew, one entry per CDR3 protein. The data show fewer than 700,000 distinct CDR3 sequences, with under 25% seen just once and approximately 14% held by the top ten. The source of this sequence is a boy younger than two who had a stem cell transplant for acute myeloid leukemia, so the T cells may come from the graft donor. The chain joins TRBV12-3 or TRBV12-4 to TRBJ1-2; D possibly corresponds to TRBD1 (5 bases). Sample: PBMCs, mostly from graft donor cells, taken 360 days after TCRalphabeta/CD19-depleted stem cell transplant. CDR3 nucleotides: TGTGCCAGCACCTCCCTAGGGGACTACACCTTC. Its protein product is CASTSLGDYTF.